The 25 T cell receptor beta chains reported below all come from one sample, sequenced in a study of T cell responses to AZD1222 COVID-19 vaccine. Profiled with immunoSEQ multiplex PCR; TCRdb holds only in-frame clones, not every one. The sample includes 75,000 to 95,000 clones, 80% to 90% of them seen just once. The sample consisted of peripheral blood, taken on day 0 of AZD1222 vaccination. The receptors derive from an adult in good health.

The chain carries TRBV6-5 and TRBJ2-2; D gene ambiguous. V was clipped by 7 bases and J by 6 bases, with 15 bases between them. This CDR3 spans 14 amino acids. The V gene's germline CDR1 is MNHEY and CDR2 SVGAGI. Here the CDR3 DNA reads TGTGCCAGCATCTTAGCATCGCCCCCCGGGGAGCTGTTTTTT. Its protein product is CASILASPPGELFF.

The gene calls are TRBV5-8 and TRBJ2-1, with a possible D match to TRBD2 (6 bases). Trimming left V 2 bases short and J 3 bases short, with 12 bases between. The germline V gene encodes CDR1 SGHTS and CDR2 YDEGEE. The CDR3 is 15 residues long. The CDR3: CASSLGGEIYNEQFF. CDR3 nucleotide sequence: TGTGCCAGCAGCTTAGGCGGGGAGATCTACAATGAGCAGTTCTTC.

This sequence joins TRBV30 and TRBJ2-7; D ambiguous. Trimming shortened V by 1 base and J by 3 bases, and 7 bases separated the two germline ends. The CDR3 covers 12 residues. Germline CDR1 and CDR2: GTSNPN and SVGIG (reference sequence). CDR3 loop: CAWSGLNYEQYF. The CDR3 coding sequence is TGTGCCTGGAGTGGACTCAACTACGAGCAGTACTTC.

The sample holds one count of this clone. The chain recombines TRBV9 with TRBJ2-1; TRBD1 might be the D (5 bases). With 0 bases removed from V and 1 base from J, the gap between germline ends came to 8 bases. Germline V lookup: CDR1 SGDLS, CDR2 YYNGEE. The CDR3 is 15 residues long. Here the CDR3 reads CASSVEGVSYNEQFF. In DNA form, the CDR3 reads TGTGCCAGCAGCGTAGAAGGGGTTTCCTACAATGAGCAGTTCTTC.

The rearrangement joins TRBV13 to TRBJ1-3, with 9 bases identical to TRBD1. V trimming: 6 bases; J trimming: 0 bases; junction bases outside the gene matches: 9. The CDR3 totals 17 residues. The germline V gene has CDR1 PRHDT and CDR2 FYEKMQ (reference sequence). The CDR3 DNA reads as TGTGCCAGCAGTCATAGTGTGGGACAGGGCTCTGGAAACACCATATATTTT. Translating it yields CASSHSVGQGSGNTIYF. Full variable domain (rest looked up from reference TRBV13 and TRBJ1-3): AAGVIQSPRHLIKEKRETATLKCYPIPRHDTVYWYQQGPGQDPQFLISFYEKMQSDKGSIPDRFSAQQFSDYHSELNMSSLELGDSALYFCASSHSVGQGSGNTIYFGEGSWLTVV.

Here the CDR3 reads CASSYTWTGVGTEAFF. The CDR3 DNA is TGTGCCAGCAGTTACACCTGGACAGGGGTCGGGACTGAAGCTTTCTTT. This rearrangement joins TRBV6-5 to TRBJ1-1; 9 positions agree with TRBD1. The CDR3 is 16 residues long. V lost 2 bases, J lost 5 bases, and 9 bases stayed unmatched. Germline-derived CDR1 and CDR2 are MNHEY and SVGAGI.

This clone was seen more than once but under ten times. This chain uses TRBV2 with TRBJ2-7; D may be TRBD1 or TRBD2 (5 bases each). Germline V gives CDR1 SNHLY, CDR2 FYNNEI. CDR3 length: 11 residues. Trimming pared 8 bases from V and 6 bases from J, leaving 11 bases between. Written as DNA, the CDR3 is TGTGCCAGCCACCGGGGCCCCGAGCAGTACTTC. This sequence encodes CASHRGPEQYF.

This chain joins TRBV3-1 (or the pseudogene TRBV3-2) and TRBJ2-5; 13 bases map to TRBD2. V shed 1 base, J shed 9 bases, and the junction held 2 bases outside the gene matches. The CDR3 has 14 residues. Germline lookup yields CDR1 LGHDT and CDR2 YNNKEL (reference sequence). The CDR3 region has the DNA TGTGCCAGCAGCCAAGTACTAGCGGGGGGGCCCCAGTACTTC. It encodes CASSQVLAGGPQYF.

The V call is TRBV7-2, the J call TRBJ1-1; a possible D gene is TRBD1 (6 bases). There are 13 residues in the CDR3. CDR1 and CDR2 from the germline V gene are SGHTA and FQGNSA. The V gene lost 7 bases and the J gene lost 5 bases, with 14 bases spanning the gap. In DNA, the CDR3 is TGTGCCAGCAAGGGTCAGGGGAAGACTGAAGCTTTCTTT. Its protein product is CASKGQGKTEAFF.

The V gene is TRBV6-5, the J gene TRBJ2-1, with 10 bases aligning to TRBD2. CDR3 size: 15 residues. V lost 5 bases, J lost 8 bases, and 9 bases stayed unmatched. Per germline, CDR1 MNHEY and CDR2 SVGAGI. As DNA, the CDR3 is TGTGCCAGCAGTCTAGCGGGGGCTTTGATCGATGAGCAGTTCTTC. It is translated as CASSLAGALIDEQFF.

CDR3 bases: TGTGCCAGCAGCTCCCACAGGGACAGGGGGCGGTCCGATGAAGCTTTCTTT. This encodes CASSSHRDRGRSDEAFF. The V call is TRBV9, the J call TRBJ1-1; 12 nucleotides line up with TRBD1. Germline-derived CDR1 and CDR2 are SGDLS and YYNGEE. The CDR3 has 17 residues. Trimming took 4 bases from V and 7 from J; bases not matched to a gene: 14.

The CDR3 nucleotides read TGTGCCAGCAGTAACAGACAGGGGGGCCCCCACGAGCAGTACTTC. Encoded protein: CASSNRQGGPHEQYF. V is TRBV6-5 and J is TRBJ2-7; 9 bases fit TRBD1. This CDR3 is built from 15 residues. Germline V gives CDR1 MNHEY, CDR2 SVGAGI. V was clipped by 5 bases and J by 5 bases; unmatched bases: 10.

This chain uses TRBV9 with TRBJ1-1; a weak D match, TRBD1 (6 bases). The germline CDR1 and CDR2 sequences are SGDLS and YYNGEE. The V end lost 0 bases, the J end lost 4 bases, and 13 bases lay between the germline ends. The CDR3 spans 15 residues. The DNA for the CDR3 is TGTGCCAGCAGCGTAGAACAGGGAATCGTCACTGAAGCTTTCTTT. Amino acids: CASSVEQGIVTEAFF. Based on the CDR3 plus reference TRBV9 and TRBJ1-1, the full variable domain is DSGVTQTPKHLITATGQRVTLRCSPRSGDLSVYWYQQSLDQGLQFLIQYYNGEERAKGNILERFSAQQFPDLHSELNLSSLELGDSALYFCASSVEQGIVTEAFFGQGTRLTVV.

This clone was detected a few times. The CDR3 region has the DNA TGTGCCAGCGGGAGTGGGGAGACCCAGTACTTC. Its translation is CASGSGETQYF. The chain couples TRBV3-1 (or the pseudogene TRBV3-2) to TRBJ2-5; D possibly corresponds to TRBD2 (5 bases). The CDR3 loop spans 11 amino acids. Trimming pared 8 bases from V and 5 bases from J, leaving 9 bases between. Germline assignment: CDR1 LGHDT and CDR2 YNNKEL (reference sequence).

V is TRBV7-2 and J is TRBJ1-6; TRBD1 is a possible D gene (5 bases). V was clipped by 0 bases and J by 6 bases, with 12 bases between them. CDR1 and CDR2 (germline): SGHTA, FQGNSA. The CDR3 loop spans 16 amino acids. The CDR3 spells CASSLAGEGINSPLHF. CDR3 DNA sequence: TGTGCCAGCAGCTTAGCAGGGGAGGGTATTAATTCACCCCTCCACTTT. The entire variable domain, with the rest obtained from reference TRBV7-2 and TRBJ1-6, is as follows: GAGVSQSPSNKVTEKGKDVELRCDPISGHTALYWYRQSLGQGLEFLIYFQGNSAPDKSGLPSDRFSAERTGGSVSTLTIQRTQQEDSAVYLCASSLAGEGINSPLHFGNGTRLTVT.

V usage is TRBV12-3 or TRBV12-4 and J usage is TRBJ1-1; possible D gene TRBD1, 5 bases. Between the trimmed V and J ends, which lost 7 bases and 4 bases, there was a span of 10 bases. The CDR3 sequence is 12 residues long. CDR3 amino acids: CASIQGFTEAFF. For the CDR3, the DNA is TGTGCCAGCATTCAGGGATTCACTGAAGCTTTCTTT.

V and J are TRBV5-8 and TRBJ2-1; D possibly uses TRBD1 or TRBD2 (5 bases each). The CDR3 runs to 15 residues. The V end lost 6 bases, the J end lost 4 bases, and 17 bases lay between the germline ends. In germline, CDR1 is SGHTS, CDR2 YDEGEE. Here the CDR3 DNA reads TGTGCCAGCACCTGGCGGGCAGGGTTTTACAATGAGCAGTTCTTC. Amino acid sequence: CASTWRAGFYNEQFF.

The chain recombines TRBV28 with TRBJ1-4, with D tentatively TRBD1 (5 bases). The CDR3 has 14 residues. Trimming removed 6 bases from V and 5 bases from J, with 13 bases in between. CDR1 MDHEN and CDR2 SYDVKM come from the germline V gene. The CDR3 bases are TGTGCCAGCAGCCCGGGGCCACAAAATGAAAAACTGTTTTTT. Its protein product is CASSPGPQNEKLFF.

The chain uses TRBV6-5 and TRBJ1-3; 9 nucleotides agree with TRBD1. J lost 4 bases, V lost 6 bases, and 4 bases had no gene match. Germline V gene data show CDR1 as MNHEY and CDR2 as SVGAGI. The CDR3 is made up of 14 amino acids. CDR3 bases: TGTGCCAGCAGCAGGACAGGGGTCGGAAACACCATATATTTT. Translated: CASSRTGVGNTIYF.

The chain uses TRBV2 and TRBJ1-1; maybe TRBD1 (6 bases). The germline V gene encodes CDR1 SNHLY and CDR2 FYNNEI. This CDR3 has 14 residues. With 8 bases removed from V and 1 base from J, the gap between germline ends came to 14 bases. The CDR3: CASRTRTENTEAFF. CDR3 sequence (DNA): TGTGCCAGCCGAACCAGGACAGAGAACACTGAAGCTTTCTTT.

V usage is TRBV9 and J usage is TRBJ2-3; D unresolved. CDR1 SGDLS and CDR2 YYNGEE come from the germline V gene. This CDR3 is built from 17 residues. Trimming removed 3 bases from V and 2 bases from J, with 19 bases in between. The CDR3 nucleotides read TGTGCCAGCAGCGCCAAGCTGGCCGCAAATGTCACAGATACGCAGTATTTT. Translating it yields CASSAKLAANVTDTQYF.

The chain has TRBV14 and TRBJ2-7; D call uncertain. Trimming removed 2 bases from V and 4 bases from J, with 12 bases in between. This CDR3 contains 14 residues. CDR1 and CDR2 (germline): SGHDN, FVKESK. The CDR3 nucleotides are TGTGCCAGCAGCCAATATGGGCAGACTTACGAGCAGTACTTC. Its protein product is CASSQYGQTYEQYF.

The CDR3 DNA follows: TGTGCCAGCAGCTTAGGTGGTAGGGTAGCTTTCTTT. As protein: CASSLGGRVAFF. V usage is TRBV7-2 and J usage is TRBJ1-1; unclear D gene. Trimming removed 1 base from V and 10 bases from J, with 10 bases in between. The CDR3 is 12 amino acids. The germline V gene has CDR1 SGHTA and CDR2 FQGNSA.

About this clone: A junction boundary mismatches the germline segment, possibly from a read error. The chain recombines TRBV3-1 (or the pseudogene TRBV3-2) with TRBJ2-7; D not resolved. CDR3 length: 11 amino acids. In germline, CDR1 is LGHDT, CDR2 YNNKEL (reference sequence). CDR3 loop: CASSRSDEQCF. The CDR3 coding sequence is TGTGCCAGCAGCCGGAGCGATGAGCAGTGCTTC.

The chain uses TRBV9 and TRBJ2-1; either TRBD1 or TRBD2 may supply D (5 bases each). In germline, CDR1 is SGDLS, CDR2 YYNGEE. The CDR3 contains 13 residues. Trimming cost V 4 bases and J 4 bases, with 9 bases left between them. The CDR3 nucleotides are TGTGCCAGCAGCTCGGGGCGGTACAATGAGCAGTTCTTC. Protein: CASSSGRYNEQFF.